Described below is a single T cell receptor (beta chain) sequence and its context. Its antigen specificity is not known. Its ends do not fully match the called genes, so a read error is possible. These data belong to a study of T cell repertoires in cytomegalovirus infection (dated by TCRdb to about 2019). Regarding the study in general: The HLA type of each donor mattered for the analysis, because public TCR beta signatures pointed to carriage of CMV infection along with the matching HLA type. Summary of the overall study and its limitations: The ex vivo response was dominated by HLA-C-restricted CMV-specific TCR beta clonotypes, which also provided the single most frequent clonotype in two of eight donors. Carriers of CMV infection plus the relevant HLA type were discriminated by the cumulative frequency of public TCR beta family members in the study cohort and in an independent 352-donor cohort.

CDR1 and CDR2 are drawn from the germline V gene: SGHTA, FQGNSA. From cysteine to phenylalanine, the CDR3 is 15 amino acids long. The only DNA kept is the CDR3, 45 bases in frame from the first base. The instrument given in TCRdb is Illumina HiSeq 1500. TCRdb reworked the public reads: Q25 trimming with fastp, MiXCR clone assembly, productive beta chains retained. CDR3 protein duplicates are merged, each entry listing the most common genes and DNA. Present in this sample are 160,000 or so distinct CDR3 sequences, around 20% of which were seen just once. Of the sample, over 9.5% falls within the top ten clones.

The chain links TRBV7-2 with TRBJ2-5; the D gene is not confidently resolved. The receptor's source is a human donor in good health (CMV status not recorded). Some clones in this sample may be carry-over from other donors' samples. Sequences were obtained from PBMCs. CDR3 reads: CASSLVALSQESQYF. DNA sequence: TGTGCCAGCAGCTTAGTTGCCCTCAGTCAAGAGAGCCAGTACTTC.